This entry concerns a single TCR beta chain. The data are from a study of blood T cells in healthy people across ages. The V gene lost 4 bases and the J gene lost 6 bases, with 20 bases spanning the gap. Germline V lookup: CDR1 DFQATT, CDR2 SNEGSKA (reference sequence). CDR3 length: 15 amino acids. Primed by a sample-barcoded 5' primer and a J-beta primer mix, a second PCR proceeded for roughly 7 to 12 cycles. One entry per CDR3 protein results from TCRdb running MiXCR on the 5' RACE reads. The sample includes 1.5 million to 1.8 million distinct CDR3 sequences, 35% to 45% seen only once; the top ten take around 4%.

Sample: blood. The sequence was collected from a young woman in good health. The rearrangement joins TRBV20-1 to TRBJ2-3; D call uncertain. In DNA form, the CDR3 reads TGCAGTGCTAACGACGCCACCTCTTCGAGGGATACGCAGTATTTT. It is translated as CSANDATSSRDTQYF.